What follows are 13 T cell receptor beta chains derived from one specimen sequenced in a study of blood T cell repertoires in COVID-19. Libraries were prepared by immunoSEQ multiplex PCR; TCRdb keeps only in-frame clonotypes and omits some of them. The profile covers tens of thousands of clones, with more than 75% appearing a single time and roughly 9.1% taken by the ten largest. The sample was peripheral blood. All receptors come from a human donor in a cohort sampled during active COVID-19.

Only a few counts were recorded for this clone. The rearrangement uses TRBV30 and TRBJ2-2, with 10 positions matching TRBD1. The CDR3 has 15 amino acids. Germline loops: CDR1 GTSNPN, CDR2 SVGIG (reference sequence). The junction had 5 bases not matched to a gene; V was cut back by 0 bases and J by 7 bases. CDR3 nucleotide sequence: TGTGCCTGGAGTGTACGGGACAGGGGCAGCGGGGAGCTGTTTTTT. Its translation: CAWSVRDRGSGELFF.

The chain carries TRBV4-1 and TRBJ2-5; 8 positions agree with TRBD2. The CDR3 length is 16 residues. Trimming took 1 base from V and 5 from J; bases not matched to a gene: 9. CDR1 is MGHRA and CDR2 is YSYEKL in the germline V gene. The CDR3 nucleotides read TGCGCCAGCAGCCAAGGGCCGGGACTAGGAGTGGAGACCCAGTACTTC. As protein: CASSQGPGLGVETQYF.

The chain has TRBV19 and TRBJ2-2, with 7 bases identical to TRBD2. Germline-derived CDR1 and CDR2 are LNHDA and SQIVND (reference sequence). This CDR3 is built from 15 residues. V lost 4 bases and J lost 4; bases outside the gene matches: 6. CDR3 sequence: CASSSKIAGTGELFF. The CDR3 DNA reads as TGTGCCAGTAGTAGCAAGATAGCGGGCACCGGGGAGCTGTTTTTT.

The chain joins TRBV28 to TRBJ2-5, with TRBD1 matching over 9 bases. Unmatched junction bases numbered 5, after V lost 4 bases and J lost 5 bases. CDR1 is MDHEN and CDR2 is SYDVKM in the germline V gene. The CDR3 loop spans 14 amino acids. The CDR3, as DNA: TGTGCCAGCAGTTACAGGGGGCGGGACGAGACCCAGTACTTC. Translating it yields CASSYRGRDETQYF.

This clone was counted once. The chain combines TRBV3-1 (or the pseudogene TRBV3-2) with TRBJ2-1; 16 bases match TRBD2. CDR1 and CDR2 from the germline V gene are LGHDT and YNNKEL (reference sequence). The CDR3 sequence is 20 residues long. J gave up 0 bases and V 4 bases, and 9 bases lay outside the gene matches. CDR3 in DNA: TGTGCCAGCAGCCGTGGGACTAGCGGGAGGGCCCCGAGCTCCTACAATGAGCAGTTCTTC. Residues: CASSRGTSGRAPSSYNEQFF.

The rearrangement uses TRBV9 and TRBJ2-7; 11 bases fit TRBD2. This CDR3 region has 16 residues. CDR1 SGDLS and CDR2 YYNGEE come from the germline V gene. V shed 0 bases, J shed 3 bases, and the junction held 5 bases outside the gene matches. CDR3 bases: TGTGCCAGCAGCGTAGGGGCTAGCGGGAGGAACTACGAGCAGTACTTC. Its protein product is CASSVGASGRNYEQYF. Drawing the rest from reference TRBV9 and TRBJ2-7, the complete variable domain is DSGVTQTPKHLITATGQRVTLRCSPRSGDLSVYWYQQSLDQGLQFLIQYYNGEERAKGNILERFSAQQFPDLHSELNLSSLELGDSALYFCASSVGASGRNYEQYFGPGTRLTVT.

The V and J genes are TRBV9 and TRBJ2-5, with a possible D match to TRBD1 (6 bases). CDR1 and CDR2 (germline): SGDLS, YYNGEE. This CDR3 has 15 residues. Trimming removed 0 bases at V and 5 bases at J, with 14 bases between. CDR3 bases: TGTGCCAGCAGCGTAGAGGGGGTTTTAGGGGAGACCCAGTACTTC. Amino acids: CASSVEGVLGETQYF.

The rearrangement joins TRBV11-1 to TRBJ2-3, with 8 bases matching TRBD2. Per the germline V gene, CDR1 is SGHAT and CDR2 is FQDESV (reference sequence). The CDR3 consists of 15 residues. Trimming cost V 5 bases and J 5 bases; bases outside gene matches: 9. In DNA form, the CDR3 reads TGTGCCAGCAGCGTCGGGACTAGTGGGGGAGATACGCAGTATTTT. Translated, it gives CASSVGTSGGDTQYF.

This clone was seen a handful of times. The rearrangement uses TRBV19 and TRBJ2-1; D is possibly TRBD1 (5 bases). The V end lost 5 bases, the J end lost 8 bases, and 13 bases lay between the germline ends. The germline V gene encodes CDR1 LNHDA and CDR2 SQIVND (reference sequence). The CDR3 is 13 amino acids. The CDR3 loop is CASSVRQKDEQFF. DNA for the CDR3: TGTGCCAGTAGTGTCCGACAGAAGGATGAGCAGTTCTTC.

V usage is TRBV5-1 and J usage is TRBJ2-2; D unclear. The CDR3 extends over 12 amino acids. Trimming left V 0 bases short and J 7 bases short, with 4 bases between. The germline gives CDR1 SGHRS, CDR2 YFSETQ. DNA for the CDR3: TGCGCCAGCAGCTTGGTTATCGGGGAGCTGTTTTTT. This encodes CASSLVIGELFF.

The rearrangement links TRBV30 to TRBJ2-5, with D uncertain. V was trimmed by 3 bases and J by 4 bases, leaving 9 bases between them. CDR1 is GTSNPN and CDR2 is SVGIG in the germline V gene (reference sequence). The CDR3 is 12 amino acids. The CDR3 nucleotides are TGTGCCTGGAGGTTCTTTAGAGAGACCCAGTACTTC. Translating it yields CAWRFFRETQYF.

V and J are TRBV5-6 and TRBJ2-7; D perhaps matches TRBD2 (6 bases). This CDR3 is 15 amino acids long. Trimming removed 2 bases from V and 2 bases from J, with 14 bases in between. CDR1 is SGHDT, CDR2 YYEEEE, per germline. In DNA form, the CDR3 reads TGTGCCAGCAGCTTTGGGCCTGGAGGGGCCTACGAGCAGTACTTC. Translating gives CASSFGPGGAYEQYF. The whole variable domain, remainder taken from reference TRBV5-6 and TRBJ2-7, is DAGVTQSPTHLIKTRGQQVTLRCSPKSGHDTVSWYQQALGQGPQFIFQYYEEEERQRGNFPDRFSGHQFPNYSSELNVNALLLGDSALYLCASSFGPGGAYEQYFGPGTRLTVT.

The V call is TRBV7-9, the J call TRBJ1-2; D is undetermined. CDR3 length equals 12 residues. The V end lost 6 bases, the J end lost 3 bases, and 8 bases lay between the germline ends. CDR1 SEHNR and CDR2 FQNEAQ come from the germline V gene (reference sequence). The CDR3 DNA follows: TGTGCCAGCAGTTCCCAGTACTATGGCTACACCTTC. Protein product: CASSSQYYGYTF. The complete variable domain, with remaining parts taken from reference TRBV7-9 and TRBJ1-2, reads DTGVSQNPRHKITKRGQNVTFRCDPISEHNRLYWYRQTLGQGPEFLTYFQNEAQLEKSRLLSDRFSAERPKGSFSTLEIQRTEQGDSAMYLCASSSQYYGYTFGSGTRLTVV.